This T cell receptor beta chain was observed in a study of blood T cell repertoires in COVID-19. Study summary: The cDNA or gDNA used as material had been derived from T cells, B-cell-depleted T cells, or PBMCs.

Measured with immunoSEQ multiplex PCR; TCRdb has only the in-frame clones, and not every one. Of approximately 120,000 clones listed, approximately 85% are singletons. The CDR3 extends over 15 amino acids. V lost 5 bases and J lost 6; bases outside the gene matches: 8. Germline V gives CDR1 SNHLY, CDR2 FYNNEI. Patients from Seattle were sampled longitudinally, starting during active infection. V gene TRBV2 combines with J gene TRBJ2-2, with TRBD2 identical over 8 bases. Sequencing was performed on peripheral blood. This receptor was identified in a woman aged 80 or over with COVID-19, enrolled during active disease. This CDR3 is CASSQTSGPAGELFF. The CDR3, as DNA: TGTGCCAGCAGTCAAACTAGCGGCCCCGCCGGGGAGCTGTTTTTT.